The clone carrying this TCR beta chain has just a few counts. Its antigen is as yet unknown. J lost 5 bases, V lost 6 bases, and 6 bases had no gene match. The CDR3 sequence is 14 residues long. Germline CDR1 and CDR2: MNHEY and SVGAGI. General study findings and limits: Larger-cohort validation covered only one TCR beta V-J rearrangement.

Full-length variable regions came from constant-region reverse primers plus semi-nested Nested Universal Primer A PCR. Using its own MiXCR run on the 5' RACE reads, TCRdb lists one record per CDR3 protein. The sample lists some 60,000 distinct CDR3 sequences; almost 30% were seen once. The specimen was tumor-infiltrating naive CD4+ T cells sorted from the breast tumor. Subset reported: naive CD4+ T cells, CD4+CD45RA+CD25-. The chain joins TRBV6-5 to TRBJ2-3; 9 positions agree with TRBD2. The TCR sequence derives from a female donor with breast cancer. This CDR3 is CASRVPTSGDTQYF. The CDR3 coding sequence is TGTGCCAGCAGAGTCCCGACTAGCGGAGATACGCAGTATTTT.